The 14 T cell receptor beta chains reported below all come from one sample, sequenced in a study of regulatory T cells in long-lasting Graves disease. Stated time point: newly diagnosed GD, antithyroid drugs for less than 3 months. TCR sequences were obtained from RNA taken from PBMCs. HTBI primers from iRepertoire and Arm-PCR of CDR3 regions yielded the TCR beta libraries. Each CDR3 protein is one row after TCRdb ran MiXCR on the multiplex PCR reads. The table lists approximately 230,000 distinct CDR3 sequences, approximately 20% of them singletons. The material sequenced was peripheral blood mononuclear cells (PBMCs), taken at new diagnosis, from a patient treated with antithyroid drugs. The receptor source for this set is a female donor with Graves disease.

At least ten counts were recorded for this clonotype. The chain combines TRBV11-3 with TRBJ2-5; D is ambiguous. This CDR3 has 10 amino acids. The germline CDR1 and CDR2 sequences are SGHNT and YENEEA. The V and J ends lost 4 bases and 5 bases respectively, with 2 bases between them. The CDR3 loop is CASSSETQYF. CDR3 in DNA: TGTGCCAGCAGCTCCGAGACCCAGTACTTC.

This clonotype was seen only a few times. This may arise from a read error, as a much more abundant clone is one base away. The chain links TRBV11-2 to TRBJ2-5; no clear D gene. Germline V gives CDR1 SGHAT, CDR2 FQNNGV. This CDR3 is 13 amino acids long. The CDR3 nucleotides are TGTGCCAGCGGGGTTAACAGCCAAGAGACCCAGTGCTTC. Translated, it gives CASGVNSQETQCF.

In its sample, this clonotype was seen many times. The gene calls are TRBV6-2 or TRBV6-3 and TRBJ2-1; 7 bases map to TRBD2. This CDR3 is 15 amino acids long. V lost 5 bases to trimming and J lost 5 bases; unmatched junction nucleotides: 9. In germline, CDR1 is MNHEY, CDR2 SVGEGT. The CDR3 coding sequence is TGTGCCAGCAGTGGTATCCCAGGGAGGGACAATGAGCAGTTCTTC. The encoded protein is CASSGIPGRDNEQFF.

This clonotype was seen more than once but under ten times. This may be a read error, as it is one base from a much larger clone. The chain employs TRBV11-2 and TRBJ1-2; D is perhaps TRBD1 (5 bases). The CDR3 is 12 residues long. Trimming removed 4 bases at V and 4 bases at J, with 7 bases between. Germline-derived CDR1 and CDR2 are SGHAT and FQNNGV. In nucleotides, the CDR3 is TGTGCCAGCAGCTCTCAGGGCTATGGCTACACCTTC. Its protein is CASSSQGYGYTF.

This clonotype has ten or more counts. This chain uses TRBV2 with TRBJ2-7; unclear D gene. Germline lookup yields CDR1 SNHLY and CDR2 FYNNEI. V gave up 2 bases and J gave up 3 bases, with 8 bases separating them. This CDR3 is 13 amino acids long. The CDR3 region has the DNA TGTGCCAGCAGTGAAAGGCAGATCTACGAGCAGTACTTC. Translation: CASSERQIYEQYF.

The V call is TRBV20-1, the J call TRBJ1-5; no firm D call. V dropped 3 bases and J dropped 6 bases, with 15 bases sitting between them. Looked up from germline, CDR1 is DFQATT and CDR2 is SNEGSKA (reference sequence). CDR3 length: 14 amino acids. CDR3 amino acids: CSASVQREFQPQHF. In DNA, the CDR3 is TGCAGTGCTAGTGTGCAGCGGGAATTTCAGCCCCAGCATTTT.

V is TRBV20-1 and J is TRBJ2-3; D is undetermined. The CDR3 consists of 11 residues. Germline V gives CDR1 DFQATT, CDR2 SNEGSKA (reference sequence). V lost 7 bases and J lost 3, with 8 bases in between. CDR3: CSVPLTDTQYF. The CDR3 DNA is TGCAGTGTCCCACTAACAGATACGCAGTATTTT.

The chain carries TRBV15 and TRBJ2-2; TRBD2 might be the D (5 bases). Looked up from germline, CDR1 is LNHNV and CDR2 is YYDKDF (reference sequence). The ends were cut back, 5 bases at V and 5 bases at J, with 18 bases in the middle. This CDR3 spans 16 amino acids. CDR3 bases: TGTGCCACCAGCGGACCCGGGAACAGAAGGACCGGGGAGCTGTTTTTT. Residues: CATSGPGNRRTGELFF.

The J gene is TRBJ1-2, the V gene TRBV12-3 or TRBV12-4, with D unclear. The CDR3 runs to 13 residues. Trimming shortened V by 7 bases and J by 2 bases, and 11 bases separated the two germline ends. CDR3 in DNA: TGTGCCAGCATCCCCGGGCCCAACTATGGCTACACCTTC. Its translation: CASIPGPNYGYTF.

This clonotype was counted ten times or more. The rearrangement joins TRBV11-3 to TRBJ2-7; 13 bases are shared with TRBD2. The junction had 5 bases not matched to a gene; V was cut back by 5 bases and J by 7 bases. CDR3 size: 14 residues. The germline V gene encodes CDR1 SGHNT and CDR2 YENEEA. The CDR3 sequence: CASSVGLAGVEQYF. Written as DNA, the CDR3 is TGTGCCAGCAGCGTCGGACTAGCGGGAGTGGAGCAGTACTTC.

Note on this clonotype: This may stem from a read error, because a much larger clone lies one nucleotide away. The chain uses TRBV12-3 or TRBV12-4 and TRBJ2-2, with 8 nucleotides matching TRBD2. The CDR3 runs to 15 residues. The CDR3: CAGSFVAGPTGELFF. The CDR3 coding sequence is TGTGCCGGCAGTTTTGTAGCGGGACCCACCGGGGAGCTGTTTTTT.

This clonotype has a count of ten or more. CDR3 DNA sequence: TGTGCCAGCAGCTTACTAGCGGGAGTCGGAGATACGCAGTATTTT. Translating it yields CASSLLAGVGDTQYF. V usage is TRBV7-9 and J usage is TRBJ2-3; TRBD2 matches 10 bases. Germline CDR1 and CDR2: SEHNR and FQNEAQ (reference sequence). Trimming removed 2 bases from V and 5 bases from J; junction bases left unmatched: 4. The CDR3 extends over 15 amino acids.

Comment on this clonotype: A far larger clone differs by one base, so this is likely a read error. The chain carries TRBV24-1 and TRBJ2-3, with D unclear. The DNA end lines up better with TRBJ2-1; the J call may be wrong. Germline assignment: CDR1 KGHDR and CDR2 SFDVKD. The CDR3 spans 11 residues. The chain's CDR3 is CATSDFGEQFF. In nucleotides, the CDR3 is TGTGCCACCAGTGATTTCGGGGAGCAGTTCTTC.

This clonotype was seen ten or more times. Here the CDR3 reads CASSEGGSGNQPQHF. The CDR3 nucleotides are TGTGCCAGTAGTGAGGGCGGATCGGGAAATCAGCCCCAGCATTTT. This chain joins TRBV19 and TRBJ1-5, with D uncertain. In germline, CDR1 is LNHDA, CDR2 SQIVND (reference sequence). The CDR3 spans 15 residues. The V end lost 5 bases, the J end lost 4 bases, and 15 bases lay between the germline ends.